This is a list of T cell receptor beta chains from one sample in a study of cytomegalovirus exposure and HLA in healthy donors. Profiling relied on immunoSEQ multiplex PCR, and the TCRdb table lists in-frame clones only, not all of them. The table shows approximately 100,000 clones, with over 65% occurring only once. Sequencing used PBMCs. The receptor source for this set is a female donor in good health and CMV-seronegative. The CDR3 runs from the conserved cysteine through the conserved F or W. Fields, in order: J gene, V gene, CDR3 protein.

TRBJ2-7 | TRBV11-2 | CASSLVGGLNYEQYF
TRBJ2-5 | TRBV27 | CASSPFVLRGTQYF
TRBJ2-3 | TRBV30 | CAWSASTDTQYF
TRBJ1-1 | TRBV18 | CASSPPMRTEAFF
TRBJ1-2 | TRBV19 | CASTDRVYNGYTF
TRBJ2-5 | TRBV21-1 | CASSKGGQLKETQYF
TRBJ1-1 | TRBV7-9 | CASSPDSYEAFF
TRBJ2-7 | TRBV5-4 | CASSLKRGDPTGEQYF
TRBJ2-4 | TRBV5-6 | CASSLWASKNIQYF
TRBJ1-4 | TRBV4-1 | CASSPAPGATNEKLFF
TRBJ2-3 | TRBV25-1 | CASSDLLTTSTDTQYF
TRBJ1-2 | TRBV7-8 | CASSDRRGKSGGYTF
TRBJ2-2 | TRBV7-2 | CASSFQRGPNTGELFF
TRBJ1-2 | TRBV6-5 | CASSPGLQEYYGYTF
TRBJ1-1 | TRBV30 | CAGSTGAGAFF
TRBJ2-7 | TRBV5-4 | CASSPTIGTNMAYEQYF
TRBJ2-3 | TRBV5-1 | CASWNPGSTDTQYF
TRBJ1-1 | TRBV2 | CASTSGRGRHVGTEAFF
TRBJ1-2 | TRBV7-9 | CASSLVGTDYGYTF
TRBJ2-2 | TRBV4-2 | CASSQEGRGLAGGLRELFF
TRBJ2-7 | TRBV6-6 | CASSSSDRGDYEQYF
TRBJ2-2 | TRBV6-4 | CASRADSTAGELFF
TRBJ2-6 | TRBV21-1 | CASPVPGGRGTPTHSGANVLTF
TRBJ1-2 | TRBV5-1 | CASSLNRDGYGYTF
TRBJ2-5 | TRBV5-1 | CASSLLVGGPFQETQYF
TRBJ2-7 | TRBV5-1 | CASSLGQGREQYF
TRBJ2-3 | TRBV7-2 | CASSFTSGSTDTQYF
TRBJ2-2 | TRBV5-5 | CASSLLIQGDVAGELFF
TRBJ1-1 | TRBV11-3 | CASSLDRGQGIEAFF
TRBJ1-1 | TRBV25-1 | CASRVGTEAFF
TRBJ2-3 | TRBV9 | CASSPRDRGDTQYF
TRBJ1-2 | TRBV6-1 | CVGAGRGYTF
TRBJ1-1 | TRBV7-2 | CASSGTGTEAFF
TRBJ2-1 | TRBV4-3 | CASSPQRSGGGANSVQFF
TRBJ2-7 | TRBV15 | CATSRVGTVAYEQYF
TRBJ1-1 | TRBV4-1 | CASSQDSQGAMNTEAFF
TRBJ2-2 | TRBV5-5 | CASRFGQNTGELFF